The sequence of this TCR beta chain was determined in a study of cytotoxic CD8 clonotypes in ibrutinib-treated CLL. Study-wide background: An average of 255,043 productive templates and 94,082 productive rearrangements was obtained per sample.

A 1 in 200,000 to 1 in 1 million T cell depth was the sequencing target. Repertoires were generated with immunoSEQ multiplex PCR, while TCRdb's copy carries only in-frame clones and drops some. The sample lists under 45,000 clones; approximately 67% were seen once. General study results and limits: Clonality correlated strongly with circulating CD8+ T cells and exceeded age-matched healthy donors at baseline.

Genomic DNA (around 2 micrograms) was obtained from cryopreserved PBMCs for construction of TCR beta libraries. Deletions cut 8 bases from V and 8 bases from J, with 18 bases between. The CDR3 is 13 residues long. Per germline, CDR1 MDHEN and CDR2 SYDVKM. As for this clone: Its specificity is unknown.

The chain recombines TRBV28 with TRBJ1-2, with D possibly matching TRBD1 (5 bases). The receptor was derived from a human donor with chronic lymphocytic leukemia. This sample comprised PBMCs, obtained at disease progression, from a patient treated with ibrutinib. The DNA of the CDR3 is TGTGCCAGCCATACTTACGGCTCAGGGGGCTACACCTTC. Its translation: CASHTYGSGGYTF.